This T cell receptor beta chain is drawn from a study of cytomegalovirus exposure and HLA in healthy donors. Study as a whole: The approximately 120 validation repertoires used the same platform as the 550 to 750 first-cohort repertoires, a later analysis reported.

A remark on this clone: Its antigen is still unknown.

Some clones are missing from TCRdb's copy, which holds only in-frame ones; the method was immunoSEQ multiplex PCR. The sample yields about 240,000 clones, around 87% seen once. The CDR3 is made up of 14 amino acids. The V and J ends lost 8 bases and 5 bases, in that order; junction bases with no gene match: 3. Germline values: CDR1 ENHRY, CDR2 SYGVKD. Study-level points and caveats: Some TCR beta chains (164 of them) were listed as cytomegalovirus-associated.

The specimen was PBMCs. The chain recombines TRBV10-3 with TRBJ2-2; TRBD2 agrees at 12 bases. This clonotype was sampled from a man between 18 and 29 years old in good health and CMV-seronegative. CDR3 nucleotides: TGTGCCATCCGACTAGCGGGAGCAACCGGGGAGCTGTTTTTT. This encodes CAIRLAGATGELFF.